This record looks at one TCR beta chain sequence and its context. Method: immunoSEQ multiplex PCR; TCRdb's copy keeps in-frame clones and lacks some. The repertoire holds approximately 92,000 clones, with about 96% as singletons. This specimen comes from a study of technical replicates of blood from a handful of donors. The length of the CDR3 is 15 residues. Germline V gene lookup returns CDR1 MRHNA and CDR2 SNTAGT. V lost 10 bases, J lost 1 base, and 8 bases stayed unmatched. The source of this sequence is a human donor in good health. The sample comprised T cells isolated from PBMCs. V and J are TRBV6-4 and TRBJ2-3, with 10 nucleotides matching TRBD2. CDR3: CATRAGGGGTDTQYF. CDR3 DNA sequence: TGTGCCACTCGAGCGGGAGGGGGTGGCACAGATACGCAGTATTTT.